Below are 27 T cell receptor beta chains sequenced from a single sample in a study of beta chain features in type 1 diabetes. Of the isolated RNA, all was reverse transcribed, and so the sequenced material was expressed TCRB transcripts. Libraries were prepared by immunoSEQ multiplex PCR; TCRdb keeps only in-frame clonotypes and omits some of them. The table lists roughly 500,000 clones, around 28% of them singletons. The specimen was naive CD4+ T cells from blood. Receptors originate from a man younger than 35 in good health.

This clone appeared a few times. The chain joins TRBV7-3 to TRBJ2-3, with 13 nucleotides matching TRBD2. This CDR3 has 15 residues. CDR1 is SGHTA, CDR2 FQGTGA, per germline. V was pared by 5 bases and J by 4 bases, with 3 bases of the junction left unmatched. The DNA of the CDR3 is TGTGCCAGCAGCCCGGGACTAGCGGGATCAGATACGCAGTATTTT. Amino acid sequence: CASSPGLAGSDTQYF.

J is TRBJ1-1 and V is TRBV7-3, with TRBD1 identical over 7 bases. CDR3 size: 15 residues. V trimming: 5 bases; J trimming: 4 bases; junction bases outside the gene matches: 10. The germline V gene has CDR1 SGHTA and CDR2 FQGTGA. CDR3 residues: CASSPRQGWGTEAFF. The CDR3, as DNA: TGTGCCAGCAGCCCACGACAGGGTTGGGGCACTGAAGCTTTCTTT.

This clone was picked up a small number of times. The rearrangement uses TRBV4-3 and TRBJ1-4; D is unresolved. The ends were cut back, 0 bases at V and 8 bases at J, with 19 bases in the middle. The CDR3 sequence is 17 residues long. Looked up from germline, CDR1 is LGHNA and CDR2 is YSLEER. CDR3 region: CASSQDQSTSGREKLFF. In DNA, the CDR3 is TGCGCCAGCAGCCAAGATCAGTCGACTTCCGGAAGGGAAAAACTGTTTTTT.

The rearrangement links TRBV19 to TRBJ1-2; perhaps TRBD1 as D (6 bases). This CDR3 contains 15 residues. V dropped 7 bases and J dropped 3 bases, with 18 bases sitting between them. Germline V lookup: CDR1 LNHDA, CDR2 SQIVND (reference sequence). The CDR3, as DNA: TGTGCCAGTACCTCCCCGGGACATCGTGACTATGGCTACACCTTC. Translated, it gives CASTSPGHRDYGYTF.

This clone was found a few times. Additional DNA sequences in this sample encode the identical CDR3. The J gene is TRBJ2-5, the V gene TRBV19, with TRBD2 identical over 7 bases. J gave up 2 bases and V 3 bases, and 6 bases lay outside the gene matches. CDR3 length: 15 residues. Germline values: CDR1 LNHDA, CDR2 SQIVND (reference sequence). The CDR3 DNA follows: TGTGCCAGTAGTATTTCGGCTAGCGGACAAGAGACCCAGTACTTC. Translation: CASSISASGQETQYF.

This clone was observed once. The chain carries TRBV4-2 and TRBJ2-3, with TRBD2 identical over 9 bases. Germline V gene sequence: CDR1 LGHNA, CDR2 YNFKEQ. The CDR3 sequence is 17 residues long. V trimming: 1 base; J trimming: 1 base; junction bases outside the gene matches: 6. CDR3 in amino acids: CASSQVAGVARTDTQYF. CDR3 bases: TGTGCCAGCAGCCAAGTAGCGGGAGTAGCCCGCACAGATACGCAGTATTTT.

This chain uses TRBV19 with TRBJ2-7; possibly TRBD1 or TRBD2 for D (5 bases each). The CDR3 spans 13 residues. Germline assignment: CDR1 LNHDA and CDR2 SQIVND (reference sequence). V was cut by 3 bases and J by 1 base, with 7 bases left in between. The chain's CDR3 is CASSMGPSYEQYF. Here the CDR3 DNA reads TGTGCCAGTAGTATGGGACCGTCCTACGAGCAGTACTTC.

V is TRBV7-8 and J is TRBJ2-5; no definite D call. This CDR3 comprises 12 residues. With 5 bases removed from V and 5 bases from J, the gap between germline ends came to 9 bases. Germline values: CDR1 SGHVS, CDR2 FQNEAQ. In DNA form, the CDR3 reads TGTGCCAGCAGCCTCTCCATGGAGACCCAGTACTTC. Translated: CASSLSMETQYF.

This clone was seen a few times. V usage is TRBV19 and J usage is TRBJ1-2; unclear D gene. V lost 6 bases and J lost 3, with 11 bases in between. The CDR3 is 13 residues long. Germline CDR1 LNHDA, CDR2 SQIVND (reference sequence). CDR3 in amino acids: CASRFLHDYGYTF. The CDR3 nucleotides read TGTGCCAGTAGGTTCCTCCACGACTATGGCTACACCTTC.

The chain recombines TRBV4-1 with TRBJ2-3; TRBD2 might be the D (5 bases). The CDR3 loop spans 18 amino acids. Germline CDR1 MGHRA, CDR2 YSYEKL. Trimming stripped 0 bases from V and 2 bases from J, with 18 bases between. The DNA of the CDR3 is TGCGCCAGCAGCCAAGATATCGGGCGGGCTAGGGCCACAGATACGCAGTATTTT. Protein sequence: CASSQDIGRARATDTQYF.

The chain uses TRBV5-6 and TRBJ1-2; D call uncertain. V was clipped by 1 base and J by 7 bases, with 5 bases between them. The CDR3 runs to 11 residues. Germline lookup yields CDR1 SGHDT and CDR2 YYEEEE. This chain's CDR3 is CASSLYAGYTF. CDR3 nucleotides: TGTGCCAGCAGCTTGTATGCTGGCTACACCTTC.

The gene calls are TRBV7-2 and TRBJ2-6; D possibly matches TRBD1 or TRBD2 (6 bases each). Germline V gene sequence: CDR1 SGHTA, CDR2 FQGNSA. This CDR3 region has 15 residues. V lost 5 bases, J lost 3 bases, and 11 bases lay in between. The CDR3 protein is CASSAGGSGANVLTF. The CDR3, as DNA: TGTGCCAGCAGCGCCGGGGGCAGTGGGGCCAACGTCCTGACTTTC.

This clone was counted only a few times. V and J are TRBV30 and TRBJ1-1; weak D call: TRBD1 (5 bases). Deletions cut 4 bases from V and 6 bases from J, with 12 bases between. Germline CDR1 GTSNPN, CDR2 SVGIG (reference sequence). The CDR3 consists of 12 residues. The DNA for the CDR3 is TGTGCCTGGAATGAGGGGAGCGCTGAAGCTTTCTTT. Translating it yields CAWNEGSAEAFF.

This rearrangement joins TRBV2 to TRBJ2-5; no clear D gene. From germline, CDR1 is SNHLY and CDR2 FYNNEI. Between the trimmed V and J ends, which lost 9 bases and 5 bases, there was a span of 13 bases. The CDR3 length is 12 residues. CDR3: CASVRAGETQYF. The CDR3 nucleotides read TGTGCCAGTGTAAGGGCTGGGGAGACCCAGTACTTC. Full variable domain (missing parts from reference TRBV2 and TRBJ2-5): EPEVTQTPSHQVTQMGQEVILRCVPISNHLYFYWYRQILGQKVEFLVSFYNNEISEKSEIFDDQFSVERPDGSNFTLKIRSTKLEDSAMYFCASVRAGETQYFGPGTRLLVL.

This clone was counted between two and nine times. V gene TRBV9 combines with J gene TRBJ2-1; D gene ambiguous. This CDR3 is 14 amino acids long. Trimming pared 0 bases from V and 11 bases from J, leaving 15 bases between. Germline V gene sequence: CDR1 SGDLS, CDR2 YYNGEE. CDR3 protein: CASSVVIGESQQFF. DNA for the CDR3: TGTGCCAGCAGCGTAGTGATAGGCGAGTCGCAGCAGTTCTTC.

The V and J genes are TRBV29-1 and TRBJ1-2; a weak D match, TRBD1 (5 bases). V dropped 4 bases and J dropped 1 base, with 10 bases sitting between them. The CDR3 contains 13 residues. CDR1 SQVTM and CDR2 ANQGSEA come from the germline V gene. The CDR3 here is CSVGDRDNYGYTF. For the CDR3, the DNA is TGCAGCGTTGGGGACCGAGATAACTATGGCTACACCTTC.

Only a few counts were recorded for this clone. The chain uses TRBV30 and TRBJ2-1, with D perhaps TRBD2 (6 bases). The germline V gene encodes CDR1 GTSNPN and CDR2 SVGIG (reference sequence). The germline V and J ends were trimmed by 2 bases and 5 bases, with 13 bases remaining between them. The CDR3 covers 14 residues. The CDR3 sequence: CAWSLLTGDNEQFF. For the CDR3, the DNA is TGTGCCTGGAGTCTACTTACGGGAGACAATGAGCAGTTCTTC.

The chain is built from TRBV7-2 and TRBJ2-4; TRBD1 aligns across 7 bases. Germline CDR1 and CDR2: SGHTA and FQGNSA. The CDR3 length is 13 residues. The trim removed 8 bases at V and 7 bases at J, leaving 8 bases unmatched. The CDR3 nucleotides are TGTGCCAGCTCTGACAGGGCGGCCAACATTCAGTACTTC. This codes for CASSDRAANIQYF.

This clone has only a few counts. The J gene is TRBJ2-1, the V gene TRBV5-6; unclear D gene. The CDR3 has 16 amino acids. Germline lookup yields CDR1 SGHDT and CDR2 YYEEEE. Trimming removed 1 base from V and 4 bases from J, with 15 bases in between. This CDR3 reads CASSLPVGARYNEQFF. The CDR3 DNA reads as TGTGCCAGCAGCTTGCCGGTGGGCGCTAGATACAATGAGCAGTTCTTC. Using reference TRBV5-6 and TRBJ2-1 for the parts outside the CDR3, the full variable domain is DAGVTQSPTHLIKTRGQQVTLRCSPKSGHDTVSWYQQALGQGPQFIFQYYEEEERQRGNFPDRFSGHQFPNYSSELNVNALLLGDSALYLCASSLPVGARYNEQFFGPGTRLTVL.

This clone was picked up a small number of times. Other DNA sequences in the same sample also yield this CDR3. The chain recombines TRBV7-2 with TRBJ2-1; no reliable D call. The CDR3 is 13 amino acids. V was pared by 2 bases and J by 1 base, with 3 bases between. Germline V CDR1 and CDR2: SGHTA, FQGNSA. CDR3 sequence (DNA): TGTGCCAGCAGCTTAAATTCCTACAATGAGCAGTTCTTC. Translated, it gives CASSLNSYNEQFF.

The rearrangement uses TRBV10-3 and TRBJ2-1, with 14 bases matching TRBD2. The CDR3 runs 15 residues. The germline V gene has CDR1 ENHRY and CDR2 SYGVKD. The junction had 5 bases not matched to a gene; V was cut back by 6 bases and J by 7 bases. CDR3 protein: CAIRATSGRGNEQFF. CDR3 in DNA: TGTGCCATCAGGGCGACTAGCGGGAGGGGGAATGAGCAGTTCTTC.

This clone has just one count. The chain's CDR3 is CAWSDRAYFNQPQHF. In DNA, the CDR3 is TGTGCCTGGAGTGACCGGGCCTACTTCAATCAGCCCCAGCATTTT. This chain links TRBV30 with TRBJ1-5; D gene unclear. Germline V gene sequence: CDR1 GTSNPN, CDR2 SVGIG (reference sequence). CDR3 length equals 15 residues. With 1 base removed from V and 3 bases from J, the gap between germline ends came to 13 bases.

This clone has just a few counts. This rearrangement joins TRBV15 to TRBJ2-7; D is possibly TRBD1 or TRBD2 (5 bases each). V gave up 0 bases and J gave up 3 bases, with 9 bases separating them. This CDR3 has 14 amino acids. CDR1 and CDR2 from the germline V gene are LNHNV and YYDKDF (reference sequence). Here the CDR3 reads CATSRDEGIYEQYF. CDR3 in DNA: TGTGCCACCAGCAGAGATGAGGGGATCTACGAGCAGTACTTC.

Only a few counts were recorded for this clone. The CDR3 nucleotides read TGTGCCTGGAGTGTAAAGCGTTTGGGCAGGCAAGAGACCCAGTACTTC. Its protein is CAWSVKRLGRQETQYF. V is TRBV30 and J is TRBJ2-5; no firm D call. Germline V gene data show CDR1 as GTSNPN and CDR2 as SVGIG (reference sequence). V was cut by 0 bases and J by 2 bases, with 16 bases left in between. This CDR3 contains 16 residues.

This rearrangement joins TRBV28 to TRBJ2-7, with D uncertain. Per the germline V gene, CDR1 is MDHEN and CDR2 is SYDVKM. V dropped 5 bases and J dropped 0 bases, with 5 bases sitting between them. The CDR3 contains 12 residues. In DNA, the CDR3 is TGTGCCAGCAGTCCGAGCTCCTACGAGCAGTACTTC. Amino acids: CASSPSSYEQYF.

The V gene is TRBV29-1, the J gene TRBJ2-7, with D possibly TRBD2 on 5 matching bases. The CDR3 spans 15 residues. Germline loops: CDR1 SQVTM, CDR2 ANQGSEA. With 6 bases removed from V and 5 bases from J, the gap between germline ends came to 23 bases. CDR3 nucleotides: TGCAGCGTATATCTGGACCGGGGTGATGGGAACGAGCAGTACTTC. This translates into CSVYLDRGDGNEQYF.

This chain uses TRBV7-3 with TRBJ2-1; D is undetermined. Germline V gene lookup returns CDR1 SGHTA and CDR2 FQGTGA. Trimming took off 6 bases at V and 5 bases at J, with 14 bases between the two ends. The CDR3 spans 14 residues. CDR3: CASRLSGADNEQFF. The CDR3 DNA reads TGTGCCAGCAGACTGTCAGGAGCTGACAATGAGCAGTTCTTC.